This TCR beta chain was observed in a study of blood T cell repertoires in COVID-19. In the study overall: Samples representing acute and convalescent COVID-19 were sourced from the United States, Italy and Spain. In each case, the material was cDNA or gDNA derived from T cells, B-cell-depleted T cells, or PBMCs.

This clone turned up a few times. TCRdb's table, derived via immunoSEQ multiplex PCR, lists solely in-frame clones and lacks some. This repertoire shows a few hundred thousand clones, 85% found once; its top ten account for approximately 3.6%. The sequence came from a woman under 30 with acute or convalescent COVID-19. The sample comprised peripheral blood.

The CDR3 sequence is CASTRFAGGTGELFF. DNA for the CDR3: TGTGCCAGCACCCGCTTTGCGGGAGGCACCGGGGAGCTGTTTTTT. This chain links TRBV3-1 (or the pseudogene TRBV3-2) with TRBJ2-2; 8 bases are shared with TRBD2. Looked up from germline, CDR1 is LGHDT and CDR2 is YNNKEL (reference sequence). The CDR3 runs to 15 residues. Trimming cost V 7 bases and J 4 bases; bases outside gene matches: 8.